This T cell receptor (beta chain) derives from a study of identical twins. This clonotype was observed a few times. A universal primer site was incorporated via template switching, and the cDNA contained unique molecular identifiers. One entry per CDR3 protein results from TCRdb running MiXCR on the 5' RACE reads. The sample includes under 500,000 distinct CDR3 sequences, roughly an eighth seen only once; the top ten take approximately 1%. Per the germline V gene, CDR1 is LGHNA and CDR2 is YSLEER. The CDR3 is 16 amino acids. V was clipped by 2 bases and J by 7 bases; unmatched bases: 4. This same sample was also part of a study on yellow fever vaccine responses in identical twins.

The sample comprised CD4+ T cells sorted from blood. This clonotype originated in a woman aged 18 to 35 in good health. This chain uses TRBV4-3 with TRBJ2-1; 14 bases match TRBD2. CDR3 in amino acids: CASSQPGLAGGNEQFF. CDR3 DNA sequence: TGCGCCAGCAGCCAACCTGGACTAGCGGGAGGTAATGAGCAGTTCTTC.